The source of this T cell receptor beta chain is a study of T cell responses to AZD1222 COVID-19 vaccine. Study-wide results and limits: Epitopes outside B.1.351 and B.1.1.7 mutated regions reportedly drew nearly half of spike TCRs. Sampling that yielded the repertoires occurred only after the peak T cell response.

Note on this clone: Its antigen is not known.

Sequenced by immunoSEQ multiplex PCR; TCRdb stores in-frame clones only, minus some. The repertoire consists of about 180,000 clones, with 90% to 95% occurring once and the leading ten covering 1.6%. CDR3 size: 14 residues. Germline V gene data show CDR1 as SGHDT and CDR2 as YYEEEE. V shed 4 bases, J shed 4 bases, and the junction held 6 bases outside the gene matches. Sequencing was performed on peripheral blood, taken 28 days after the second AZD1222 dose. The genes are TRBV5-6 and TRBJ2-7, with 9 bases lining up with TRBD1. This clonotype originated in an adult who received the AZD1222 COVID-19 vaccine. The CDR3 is CASSRDRDLYEQYF. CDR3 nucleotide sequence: TGTGCCAGCAGCCGGGACAGGGATTTGTACGAGCAGTACTTC.